One sample yielded the 9 T cell receptor beta chains listed below, sequenced in a study of regulatory T cells in long-lasting Graves disease. Relying on iRepertoire HTBI primers and Arm-PCR of CDR3 regions, the team built TCR beta libraries. TCRdb ran MiXCR on the multiplex PCR reads and lists one entry per CDR3 protein. The sample comprises roughly 450,000 distinct CDR3 sequences, roughly 22% of which are singletons, and about an eighth rests with the top ten. Time point specified: persistent/refractory GD, antithyroid drugs over 5 years with positive TRAb. PBMCs were the source of the RNA used for TCR sequencing. The input for sequencing was peripheral blood mononuclear cells (PBMCs), taken when the disease was refractory, from a patient treated with antithyroid drugs. The source of these receptors is a female donor with Graves disease.

This clonotype was seen ten or more times. The chain uses TRBV6-5 and TRBJ2-7, with 7 bases matching TRBD1. Losses at the gene ends were 3 bases for V and 1 base for J; bases not matched to a gene: 9. Germline assignment: CDR1 MNHEY and CDR2 SVGAGI. The CDR3 totals 16 residues. The CDR3 nucleotides read TGTGCCAGCAGTTATGAGGACAGGACAGCTTCCTACGAGCAGTACTTC. Its protein product is CASSYEDRTASYEQYF.

V usage is TRBV6-1 and J usage is TRBJ1-5; 8 nucleotides agree with TRBD1. The CDR3 totals 14 residues. V lost 6 bases, J lost 4 bases, and 5 bases stayed unmatched. Germline values: CDR1 MNHNS, CDR2 SASEGT. CDR3 bases: TGTGCCAGCAGATTGACAGGGGAAAATCAGCCCCAGCATTTT. Translation gives CASRLTGENQPQHF.

Of note for this clonotype: One end of the junction varies from germline; a read error may be responsible. CDR3 in DNA: TGTGTCAGCAGCCAAGACGGGGTCGGGGAGACCCAGTACTTC. It encodes CVSSQDGVGETQYF. This chain links TRBV14 with TRBJ2-1; weak D call: TRBD2 (5 bases). The J call may be faulty, since TRBJ2-5 better matches the DNA end. This CDR3 region has 14 residues. Germline CDR1 is SGHDN and CDR2 is FVKESK.

This clonotype was seen ten or more times. The rearrangement joins TRBV27 to TRBJ1-5; perhaps TRBD1 as D (5 bases). In germline, CDR1 is MNHEY, CDR2 SMNVEV (reference sequence). Trimming took 9 bases from V and 0 from J, leaving 9 bases between them. CDR3 length: 13 residues. This CDR3 reads CASSQASNQPQHF. In nucleotides, the CDR3 is TGTGCCAGTTCACAGGCTAGCAATCAGCCCCAGCATTTT.

This clonotype has at least ten counts. The rearrangement uses TRBV11-2 and TRBJ2-7; the D is unclear. The CDR3 loop spans 17 amino acids. Germline V gene sequence: CDR1 SGHAT, CDR2 FQNNGV. With 1 base removed from V and 6 bases from J, the gap between germline ends came to 22 bases. The CDR3 here is CASSLGKRDIERSEQYF. The CDR3 nucleotides are TGTGCCAGCAGCTTAGGTAAACGAGACATCGAACGGAGCGAGCAGTACTTC.

The V and J genes are TRBV20-1 and TRBJ2-7, with 9 bases that match TRBD2. The length of the CDR3 is 15 residues. The germline CDR1 and CDR2 sequences are DFQATT and SNEGSKA (reference sequence). The ends lost 5 bases at V and 5 bases at J; junction bases unmatched: 13. The CDR3 region is CSARMRASGIDEQYF. In nucleotides, the CDR3 is TGCAGTGCTCGTATGAGGGCTAGCGGGATCGACGAGCAGTACTTC.

The gene calls are TRBV4-2 and TRBJ2-5; weak D call: TRBD2 (6 bases). In germline, CDR1 is LGHNA, CDR2 YNFKEQ. The length of the CDR3 is 15 residues. V gave up 3 bases and J gave up 5 bases, with 16 bases separating them. DNA of the CDR3: TGTGCCAGCAGCCAGGGACTCGTAACGGGGGAGACCCAGTACTTC. Protein product: CASSQGLVTGETQYF.

The chain uses TRBV7-9 and TRBJ1-2; a weak D match, TRBD1 (5 bases). The CDR3 contains 12 residues. Germline-derived CDR1 and CDR2 are SEHNR and FQNEAQ (reference sequence). The ends were cut back, 7 bases at V and 8 bases at J, with 14 bases in the middle. The CDR3 loop is CASKSGNEGYTF. The DNA of the CDR3 is TGTGCCAGCAAGTCAGGGAATGAGGGCTACACCTTC.

The rearrangement links TRBV27 to TRBJ2-2, with TRBD2 matching 7 bases. The CDR3 length is 15 residues. J gave up 1 base and V 6 bases, and 5 bases lay outside the gene matches. The germline gives CDR1 MNHEY, CDR2 SMNVEV (reference sequence). The CDR3: CASRLGGVNTGELFF. Here the CDR3 DNA reads TGTGCCAGCAGGCTTGGGGGGGTGAACACCGGGGAGCTGTTTTTT.